What follows are 32 T cell receptor beta chains derived from one specimen sequenced in a study of cytomegalovirus exposure and HLA in healthy donors. The PCR employed 60 Vbeta primers together with 13 Jbeta primers. This table comes from immunoSEQ multiplex PCR, and its TCRdb copy is limited to in-frame clones, with some not included. The sample lists fewer than 250,000 clones, 75% to 80% occurring once. What was sequenced was PBMCs. The receptor source for this set is a man aged 18 to 30 in good health and CMV-seronegative.

This chain links TRBV9 with TRBJ1-2; the match to TRBD1 covers 12 bases. Trimming at V came to 4 bases and at J to 2 bases, leaving 9 bases not matched to a gene. The CDR3 spans 17 residues. Germline V gene lookup returns CDR1 SGDLS and CDR2 YYNGEE. The CDR3 DNA reads as TGTGCCAGCAGCCGGGGGGGACAGGGGGCCCAAAACTATGGCTACACCTTC. Translated: CASSRGGQGAQNYGYTF.

J is TRBJ2-3 and V is TRBV27; 11 bases line up with TRBD2. The germline V gene encodes CDR1 MNHEY and CDR2 SMNVEV (reference sequence). CDR3 length: 15 residues. V dropped 6 bases and J dropped 4; count of bases not matched to a gene: 6. In DNA form, the CDR3 reads TGTGCCAGCAGAATAGCGGGAGGGCCCGCAGATACGCAGTATTTT. Its protein is CASRIAGGPADTQYF.

V usage is TRBV28 and J usage is TRBJ2-7, with D uncertain. This CDR3 comprises 15 residues. Germline V CDR1 and CDR2: MDHEN, SYDVKM. V was shortened by 7 bases and J by 3 bases, with 19 bases between the two germline ends. The CDR3 DNA is TGTGCCAGCACCGCGAACCCGATCAACCTCTACGAGCAGTACTTC. Protein: CASTANPINLYEQYF. The full variable domain, rest sourced from reference TRBV28 and TRBJ2-7, is DVKVTQSSRYLVKRTGEKVFLECVQDMDHENMFWYRQDPGLGLRLIYFSYDVKMKEKGDIPEGYSVSREKKERFSLILESASTNQTSMYLCASTANPINLYEQYFGPGTRLTVT.

The table lists this clone with a count of one. The V gene is TRBV19, the J gene TRBJ2-7, with TRBD1 matching over 8 bases. Germline CDR1 is LNHDA and CDR2 is SQIVND (reference sequence). Losses at the gene ends were 1 base for V and 6 bases for J; bases not matched to a gene: 8. This CDR3 has 15 amino acids. The CDR3 nucleotides are TGTGCCAGTAGTATAGTTCAGGGGGCGGTATTCGAGCAGTACTTC. Its protein product is CASSIVQGAVFEQYF.

The chain recombines TRBV29-1 with TRBJ2-4; maybe TRBD1 (5 bases). This CDR3 has 12 residues. The V end was cut by 6 bases, the J end by 13 bases, with 19 bases between. CDR1 SQVTM and CDR2 ANQGSEA come from the germline V gene. The CDR3 loop is CSVDAQGEPQYF. DNA for the CDR3: TGCAGCGTGGATGCCCAGGGTGAACCCCAGTACTTC.

V is TRBV7-9 and J is TRBJ2-2, with 8 nucleotides matching TRBD1. This CDR3 is built from 14 residues. Germline V gene sequence: CDR1 SEHNR, CDR2 FQNEAQ (reference sequence). After removal of 7 bases from V and 1 base from J, the junction contained 2 bases not matched to a gene. The CDR3 region has the DNA TGTGCCAGCAAGGGACAGGAGAACACCGGGGAGCTGTTTTTT. This codes for CASKGQENTGELFF.

The chain combines TRBV4-3 with TRBJ2-1; 14 positions agree with TRBD2. The CDR3 has 18 residues. J gave up 6 bases and V 4 bases, and 11 bases lay outside the gene matches. Germline lookup yields CDR1 LGHNA and CDR2 YSLEER. This chain's CDR3 is CASSRGLAGEGLGNEQFF. DNA for the CDR3: TGCGCCAGCAGCCGGGGACTAGCGGGAGAGGGGTTGGGCAATGAGCAGTTCTTC.

The chain uses TRBV7-9 and TRBJ1-2; maybe TRBD1 (6 bases). The ends were cut back, 5 bases at V and 8 bases at J, with 21 bases in the middle. The CDR3 runs to 15 residues. Germline values: CDR1 SEHNR, CDR2 FQNEAQ (reference sequence). The CDR3 DNA sequence: TGTGCCAGCAGCACCAACCGGGACACGGAGCGGGGCTACACCTTC. Translated: CASSTNRDTERGYTF.

V is TRBV5-6 and J is TRBJ2-5; D gene ambiguous. Germline V lookup: CDR1 SGHDT, CDR2 YYEEEE. The CDR3 sequence is 14 residues long. V gave up 1 base and J gave up 3 bases, with 10 bases separating them. In DNA, the CDR3 is TGTGCCAGCAGCTTGTGGGCAGCTGAAGAGACCCAGTACTTC. Amino acids: CASSLWAAEETQYF.

There are a few counts of this clone. The rearrangement uses TRBV11-2 and TRBJ2-5, with TRBD2 identical over 14 bases. The J segment lost 5 bases and the V segment lost 7 bases, leaving 6 bases of the junction unmatched. This CDR3 is 15 amino acids long. Germline V gene lookup returns CDR1 SGHAT and CDR2 FQNNGV. The CDR3 is CASIGLAGGMETQYF. DNA for the CDR3: TGTGCCAGCATTGGACTAGCGGGAGGAATGGAGACCCAGTACTTC.

This clone was counted once. The gene calls are TRBV29-1 and TRBJ1-2, with a possible D match to TRBD1 (5 bases). The CDR3 consists of 14 residues. Germline CDR1 and CDR2: SQVTM and ANQGSEA. V was shortened by 3 bases and J by 4 bases, with 15 bases between the two germline ends. The CDR3, as DNA: TGCAGCGTTGAGGTTCCCCCTCAGGGCTATGGCTACACCTTC. This translates into CSVEVPPQGYGYTF.

The genes are TRBV9 and TRBJ2-5; D is perhaps TRBD2 (7 bases). CDR1 is SGDLS and CDR2 is YYNGEE in the germline V gene. V gave up 0 bases and J gave up 9 bases, with 18 bases separating them. The CDR3 has 15 residues. This CDR3 is CASSVATRGEGAQYF. In DNA form, the CDR3 reads TGTGCCAGCAGCGTAGCGACGAGAGGGGAGGGGGCCCAGTACTTC.

A few counts support this clone. The chain recombines TRBV27 with TRBJ2-5; TRBD2 agrees at 11 bases. Germline-derived CDR1 and CDR2 are MNHEY and SMNVEV (reference sequence). J lost 5 bases, V lost 6 bases, and 8 bases had no gene match. The CDR3 is made up of 15 amino acids. CDR3 sequence (DNA): TGTGCCAGCAGACCCCTAGCGGGGGGTATGGAGACCCAGTACTTC. Protein product: CASRPLAGGMETQYF.

J is TRBJ1-2 and V is TRBV28, with 9 nucleotides matching TRBD1. This CDR3 has 14 residues. Germline lookup yields CDR1 MDHEN and CDR2 SYDVKM. Losses at the gene ends were 6 bases for V and 4 bases for J; bases not matched to a gene: 6. CDR3 sequence reads: CASRLQGAVYGYTF. In DNA, the CDR3 is TGTGCCAGCAGACTACAGGGGGCAGTCTATGGCTACACCTTC.

This chain links TRBV6-5 with TRBJ2-3; TRBD2 matches 8 bases. The CDR3 extends over 15 amino acids. Per the germline V gene, CDR1 is MNHEY and CDR2 is SVGAGI. The V and J ends lost 6 bases and 3 bases, in that order; junction bases with no gene match: 8. The CDR3 is CASSPGGAVTDTQYF. The CDR3 DNA follows: TGTGCCAGCAGCCCGGGGGGGGCGGTGACAGATACGCAGTATTTT.

This sequence joins TRBV25-1 and TRBJ2-7, with TRBD1 identical over 10 bases. This CDR3 has 17 residues. V lost 3 bases and J lost 2; bases outside the gene matches: 10. Looked up from germline, CDR1 is MGHDK and CDR2 is SYGVNS. The CDR3 DNA is TGTGCCAGCAGTGAGGCCCTGGGACAGGGGAGGACCTACGAGCAGTACTTC. This translates into CASSEALGQGRTYEQYF.

This chain links TRBV5-5 with TRBJ2-1; D is perhaps TRBD1 (5 bases). The CDR3 totals 12 residues. Germline loops: CDR1 SGHKS, CDR2 YYEKEE (reference sequence). Between the trimmed V and J ends, which lost 4 bases and 5 bases, there was a span of 7 bases. The chain's CDR3 is CASSLTDNEQFF. In nucleotides, the CDR3 is TGTGCCAGCAGCCTGACAGACAATGAGCAGTTCTTC.

There are a few counts of this clone. V usage is TRBV5-1 and J usage is TRBJ2-6, with TRBD2 matching 8 bases. This CDR3 contains 18 residues. The V segment lost 0 bases and the J segment 2 bases; nucleotides outside the gene matches: 7. Per the germline V gene, CDR1 is SGHRS and CDR2 is YFSETQ. CDR3 nucleotide sequence: TGCGCCAGCAGCTTGGGGGGCGGGAGGCGGACTGGGGCCAACGTCCTGACTTTC. Translating it yields CASSLGGGRRTGANVLTF.

The V gene is TRBV7-2, the J gene TRBJ2-3; TRBD1 might be the D (6 bases). V was shortened by 6 bases and J by 5 bases, with 9 bases between the two germline ends. CDR1 and CDR2 (germline): SGHTA, FQGNSA. The CDR3 loop spans 12 amino acids. The CDR3 DNA is TGTGCCAGCAGACCACAGGGAGATACGCAGTATTTT. It specifies CASRPQGDTQYF.

This clone occurred once. This chain links TRBV5-6 with TRBJ1-2; 8 nucleotides match TRBD1. V lost 5 bases to trimming and J lost 8 bases; unmatched junction nucleotides: 8. This CDR3 is built from 13 residues. Germline V lookup: CDR1 SGHDT, CDR2 YYEEEE. CDR3 sequence reads: CASSMDREGGYTF. The CDR3 region has the DNA TGTGCCAGCAGTATGGACAGGGAGGGCGGCTACACCTTC.

This clone was detected once. The chain links TRBV19 to TRBJ1-1; unclear D gene. Germline V gene data show CDR1 as LNHDA and CDR2 as SQIVND (reference sequence). This CDR3 is built from 14 residues. V was clipped by 1 base and J by 4 bases, with 10 bases between them. The CDR3 DNA is TGTGCCAGTAGTATAGTCGATCGAGGCACTGAAGCTTTCTTT. Its protein is CASSIVDRGTEAFF.

The chain links TRBV13 to TRBJ2-2; 9 bases agree with TRBD2. In germline, CDR1 is PRHDT, CDR2 FYEKMQ (reference sequence). The CDR3 is 13 amino acids. With V trimmed by 5 bases and J by 5 bases, 0 bases remained unmatched. The CDR3 bases are TGTGCCAGCAGCGCGGGAGGGACCGGGGAGCTGTTTTTT. It specifies CASSAGGTGELFF.

This chain links TRBV5-4 with TRBJ2-7; 11 nucleotides agree with TRBD1. CDR3 length equals 14 residues. Looked up from germline, CDR1 is SGHNT and CDR2 is YYREEE (reference sequence). J was trimmed by 4 bases and V by 3 bases; bases with no gene match: 3. CDR3 DNA: TGTGCCAGCAGCTCCGGGACAGGGGGTTACGAGCAGTACTTC. It is translated as CASSSGTGGYEQYF.

The chain employs TRBV9 and TRBJ2-3; possibly TRBD2 for D (6 bases). Germline loops: CDR1 SGDLS, CDR2 YYNGEE. Trimming cost V 3 bases and J 3 bases, with 11 bases left between them. CDR3 length: 14 amino acids. As DNA, the CDR3 is TGTGCCAGCAGCGCCAGCGGGCGGACAGATACGCAGTATTTT. Encoded protein: CASSASGRTDTQYF.

The rearrangement links TRBV9 to TRBJ1-4; D not resolved. CDR3 length: 20 residues. V was shortened by 0 bases and J by 6 bases, with 27 bases between the two germline ends. Germline loops: CDR1 SGDLS, CDR2 YYNGEE. The CDR3 DNA reads TGTGCCAGCAGCGTAGGTGGGAGGTTTCGGTCGTGGCAGGATGATGAAAAACTGTTTTTT. Translation gives CASSVGGRFRSWQDDEKLFF.

V is TRBV30 and J is TRBJ2-4; TRBD2 might be the D (5 bases). V was cut by 3 bases and J by 0 bases, with 9 bases left in between. CDR1 and CDR2 from the germline V gene are GTSNPN and SVGIG (reference sequence). The CDR3 length is 14 residues. This CDR3 reads CAWSLRGAKNIQYF. For the CDR3, the DNA is TGTGCCTGGAGCCTTCGGGGAGCCAAAAACATTCAGTACTTC. Supplemented by reference TRBV30 and TRBJ2-4, the full variable domain reads SQTIHQWPATLVQPVGSPLSLECTVEGTSNPNLYWYRQAAGRGLQLLFYSVGIGQISSEVPQNLSASRPQDRQFILSSKKLLLSDSGFYLCAWSLRGAKNIQYFGAGTRLSVL.

The chain combines TRBV29-1 with TRBJ2-2; 9 nucleotides align to TRBD1. Germline V gene lookup returns CDR1 SQVTM and CDR2 ANQGSEA. V trimming: 6 bases; J trimming: 2 bases; junction bases outside the gene matches: 1. This CDR3 region has 13 residues. For the CDR3, the DNA is TGCAGCGTGGACAGGGGCAACACCGGGGAGCTGTTTTTT. Protein product: CSVDRGNTGELFF.

The V gene is TRBV27, the J gene TRBJ2-3; a weak D match, TRBD1 (5 bases). Germline CDR1 MNHEY, CDR2 SMNVEV (reference sequence). V was trimmed by 4 bases and J by 1 base, leaving 18 bases between them. The CDR3 has 17 amino acids. The CDR3 loop reads CASSSLTGFRGTDTQYF. The CDR3 region has the DNA TGTGCCAGCAGTTCGCTAACAGGTTTTAGGGGCACAGATACGCAGTATTTT.

The sample holds one count of this clone. One junction end does not reproduce the germline sequence, and a read error may be involved. The chain carries TRBV5-6 and TRBJ1-2; 8 bases align to TRBD1. This CDR3 has 15 residues. Germline V lookup: CDR1 SGHDT, CDR2 YYEEEE. CDR3 nucleotides: TGTGCCAGCAGGGAGGACAGGGCTCCCACCCGGGCTACAGCCTTC. This gives the protein CASREDRAPTRATAF.

The chain employs TRBV5-6 and TRBJ2-2; weak D call: TRBD1 (6 bases). V dropped 0 bases and J dropped 1 base, with 10 bases sitting between them. The CDR3 is made up of 16 amino acids. Looked up from germline, CDR1 is SGHDT and CDR2 is YYEEEE. As DNA, the CDR3 is TGTGCCAGCAGCTTGGCCGTAGGGGGGAACACCGGGGAGCTGTTTTTT. Protein: CASSLAVGGNTGELFF.

V and J are TRBV27 and TRBJ2-3, with 7 bases aligning to TRBD1. In germline, CDR1 is MNHEY, CDR2 SMNVEV (reference sequence). Trimming removed 6 bases from V and 1 base from J; junction bases left unmatched: 4. The CDR3 has 14 residues. The CDR3 DNA is TGTGCCAGCAGGGGACAGATTCGCACAGATACGCAGTATTTT. Encoded protein: CASRGQIRTDTQYF.

This clone was seen a few times. CDR3 sequence reads: CASSGTGVSGYTF. CDR3 nucleotide sequence: TGTGCCAGCAGTGGGACAGGGGTGAGTGGCTACACCTTC. The chain uses TRBV2 and TRBJ1-2, with 9 positions matching TRBD1. The germline CDR1 and CDR2 sequences are SNHLY and FYNNEI. The V segment lost 4 bases and the J segment 7 bases; nucleotides outside the gene matches: 4. The CDR3 extends over 13 amino acids.